This T cell receptor (beta chain) was identified during a study of T cells after yellow fever vaccination. Findings and caveats of the study: The bulk population could contribute abundant contaminating clonotypes to FACS-sorted repertoires.

TCRdb redid the calling of the 5' RACE reads with MiXCR, one entry per CDR3 protein. The sample holds approximately 90,000 distinct CDR3 sequences, roughly 5.8% seen once. Unmatched junction bases numbered 12, after V lost 6 bases and J lost 4 bases. Germline V lookup: CDR1 ENHRY, CDR2 SYGVKD. This CDR3 comprises 16 residues. This clonotype has only a few counts. Its antigen is unknown. This clonotype originated in a man between 18 and 35 years old who received the YFV17D yellow fever vaccine. The rearrangement joins TRBV10-3 to TRBJ2-3; 8 positions agree with TRBD1. The source material was CD8+ T cells sorted from PBMCs, sampled 10 days after the yellow fever booster vaccination. This chain's CDR3 is CAISVPRTGFSDTQYF. CDR3 nucleotides: TGTGCCATCAGCGTCCCCCGGACAGGGTTTTCAGATACGCAGTATTTT.